This T cell receptor beta chain was obtained from a study of vaccination and CD4 T cells after COVID-19. Whole-study context: The interval from dose two to post-vaccine sampling had a median of roughly 72 days, and it ranged from 14 to 241.

The sample's treatment: approximately nine-day PBMC culture with coronavirus spike peptide pools or control peptides (ViraFEST assay). Study-wide points: Spike mono-reactivity was the property of 304 of 307 vaccine-specific clones in convalescent patients.

An Oncomine TCR Beta short-read assay was used to sequence the DNA from cultured CD4+ T cells. TCRdb re-called the PCR reads with MiXCR, one entry per CDR3 protein. The sample yields about 9,000 distinct CDR3 sequences, more than 20% seen once. There are a few counts of this clonotype. Its antigen remains unknown. This CDR3 contains 12 residues. Germline assignment: CDR1 SGHTA and CDR2 FQGTGA. The trim removed 5 bases at V and 12 bases at J, leaving 6 bases unmatched. The chain links TRBV7-3 to TRBJ2-3; the match to TRBD1 covers 9 bases. The clonotype was recovered from a human donor with COVID-19. Sequencing was done on a sample of cultured CD4+ T cells from blood. The CDR3 loop is CASSGRDREQYF. CDR3 sequence (DNA): TGTGCCAGCAGCGGCCGGGACAGGGAACAGTATTTT.